The 16 T cell receptor beta chains in this list originate from one sample, sequenced in a study of CD8+CD57+ T cells in acquired aplastic anemia. Profiling that covered TCR beta VDJ and CDR3 relied on genomic DNA as its template. TCRdb passed the reads through MiXCR, listing each CDR3 protein once. The repertoire holds around 150,000 distinct CDR3 sequences, with under 55% as singletons. It was patients with CD8+CD57+ cell expansion by flow cytometry who were chosen for sequencing. The specimen sequenced was sorted CD4+, CD8+, or CD8+CD57+ T cells (not recorded which) from PBMCs. The receptors come from a human donor with aplastic anemia.

The sample holds many counts of this clonotype. The V gene is TRBV11-2, the J gene TRBJ2-7; D not resolved. The germline CDR1 and CDR2 sequences are SGHAT and FQNNGV. This CDR3 is built from 14 residues. The V end lost 6 bases, the J end lost 3 bases, and 15 bases lay between the germline ends. CDR3 DNA: TGTGCCAGCAGTTTGGGGTCAGGATACTACGAGCAGTACTTC. This translates into CASSLGSGYYEQYF.

The rearrangement uses TRBV6-1 and TRBJ1-5, with D possibly TRBD1 on 6 matching bases. This CDR3 spans 16 amino acids. V lost 6 bases and J 0 bases, leaving 15 bases between the germline ends. The V gene's germline CDR1 is MNHNS and CDR2 SASEGT. The DNA of the CDR3 is TGTGCCAGCAGGTCTTTCGGGACACTTAGCAATCAGCCCCAGCATTTT. Amino acids: CASRSFGTLSNQPQHF.

This CDR3 reads CASSFSGSGTGELFF. The CDR3 DNA follows: TGTGCCAGCAGTTTTAGCGGGAGCGGCACCGGGGAGCTGTTTTTT. V and J are TRBV27 and TRBJ2-2, with 9 bases that match TRBD2. The CDR3 has 15 residues. V lost 3 bases to trimming and J lost 4 bases; unmatched junction nucleotides: 3. CDR1 is MNHEY, CDR2 SMNVEV, per germline (reference sequence).

This clonotype was detected many times. The CDR3, as DNA: TGCAGTGCTTCTCCCCCGGACAGGGGAAGGGAAAAACTGTTTTTT. This gives the protein CSASPPDRGREKLFF. The chain recombines TRBV20-1 with TRBJ1-4; TRBD1 matches 9 bases. Germline CDR1 and CDR2: DFQATT and SNEGSKA (reference sequence). V lost 5 bases and J lost 8; bases outside the gene matches: 12. CDR3 length: 15 residues.

This clonotype has ten or more counts. The V gene is TRBV4-2, the J gene TRBJ1-3; 9 nucleotides agree with TRBD1. The CDR3 runs 18 residues. The V and J ends lost 4 bases and 1 base, in that order; junction bases with no gene match: 11. In germline, CDR1 is LGHNA, CDR2 YNFKEQ. The CDR3 loop reads CASSPIGTGNPSGNTIYF. The DNA of the CDR3 is TGTGCCAGCAGCCCCATCGGGACAGGGAATCCATCTGGAAACACCATATATTTT.

The DNA of the CDR3 is TGCGCCAGCAGCTTAAGGGGGCAGTACAATGAGCAGTTCTTC. Protein product: CASSLRGQYNEQFF. The genes are TRBV5-1 and TRBJ2-1; 7 bases align to TRBD1. The trim removed 2 bases at V and 4 bases at J, leaving 3 bases unmatched. This CDR3 has 14 amino acids. The germline V gene encodes CDR1 SGHRS and CDR2 YFSETQ.

The chain carries TRBV7-9 and TRBJ2-7, with 8 bases aligning to TRBD1. Looked up from germline, CDR1 is SEHNR and CDR2 is FQNEAQ (reference sequence). V shed 5 bases and J 3 bases; nucleotides not matched to a gene: 9. The CDR3 has 15 residues. The CDR3 here is CASSPQGGQGYEQYF. The CDR3 bases are TGTGCCAGCAGCCCGCAAGGCGGACAGGGCTACGAGCAGTACTTC.

The rearrangement uses TRBV5-5 and TRBJ2-3; 7 nucleotides line up with TRBD2. Germline loops: CDR1 SGHKS, CDR2 YYEKEE (reference sequence). Trimming took 0 bases from V and 6 from J; bases not matched to a gene: 4. The CDR3 sequence is 14 residues long. The chain's CDR3 is CASSLDGRTDTQYF. The CDR3 DNA follows: TGTGCCAGCAGCTTGGACGGGAGGACGGATACGCAGTATTTT.

Ten or more counts support this clonotype. The rearrangement uses TRBV19 and TRBJ2-6; D is unresolved. V lost 5 bases and J lost 4, with 6 bases in between. CDR1 is LNHDA and CDR2 is SQIVND in the germline V gene (reference sequence). CDR3 length equals 13 residues. The CDR3 DNA follows: TGTGCCAGTAGTGATAACGGGGCCAACGTCCTGACTTTC. Amino acids: CASSDNGANVLTF. The variable domain in full, completed from reference TRBV19 and TRBJ2-6, reads DGGITQSPKYLFRKEGQNVTLSCEQNLNHDAMYWYRQDPGQGLRLIYYSQIVNDFQKGDIAEGYSVSREKKESFPLTVTSAQKNPTAFYLCASSDNGANVLTFGAGSRLTVL.

For this clonotype: The missing conserved phenylalanine or tryptophan at the end of this CDR3 makes a read error likely. The V gene is TRBV20-1, the J gene TRBJ2-7; 10 nucleotides align to TRBD2. The trim removed 2 bases at V and 7 bases at J, leaving 11 bases unmatched. The germline CDR1 and CDR2 sequences are DFQATT and SNEGSKA (reference sequence). There are 15 residues in the CDR3. The CDR3 sequence: CSARPASGSDYEQYL. As DNA, the CDR3 is TGCAGTGCTAGACCAGCTAGCGGGAGCGACTATGAGCAGTACCTC.

This clonotype showed up many times. The chain employs TRBV20-1 and TRBJ1-5, with D possibly matching TRBD1 (5 bases). The germline gives CDR1 DFQATT, CDR2 SNEGSKA (reference sequence). CDR3 size: 16 residues. The germline V and J ends were trimmed by 0 bases and 0 bases, with 12 bases remaining between them. This CDR3 is CSARDGRDYSNQPQHF. In nucleotides, the CDR3 is TGCAGTGCTAGAGACGGCAGGGATTATAGCAATCAGCCCCAGCATTTT.

The J gene is TRBJ1-1, the V gene TRBV24-1, with unresolved D. Germline-derived CDR1 and CDR2 are KGHDR and SFDVKD. The CDR3 is 12 amino acids. CDR3 DNA: TGTGCTACCTTCGACCGGTACACTGAAGCTTTCTTT. It encodes CATFDRYTEAFF.

V and J are TRBV7-6 and TRBJ2-3, with 8 bases identical to TRBD2. V lost 6 bases to trimming and J lost 4 bases; unmatched junction nucleotides: 9. There are 15 residues in the CDR3. Germline-derived CDR1 and CDR2 are SGHVS and FNYEAQ. CDR3 sequence reads: CASRVDGLASDTQYF. The CDR3 DNA follows: TGTGCCAGCAGAGTTGACGGACTAGCCTCAGATACGCAGTATTTT.

The chain links TRBV20-1 to TRBJ2-2, with a possible D match to TRBD2 (6 bases). The CDR3 runs 15 residues. Germline V gene lookup returns CDR1 DFQATT and CDR2 SNEGSKA (reference sequence). The V gene lost 3 bases and the J gene lost 6 bases, with 17 bases spanning the gap. CDR3 protein: CSARPGLRFAGELFF. The CDR3, as DNA: TGCAGTGCTAGGCCTGGACTACGTTTTGCCGGGGAGCTGTTTTTT.

The chain is built from TRBV7-6 and TRBJ2-7; D perhaps matches TRBD1 (5 bases). CDR3 length: 15 residues. V shed 0 bases and J shed 3 bases, with 12 bases lying between them. Germline CDR1 reads SGHVS; CDR2 reads FNYEAQ. CDR3 protein: CASSLAQGTNYEQYF. CDR3 bases: TGTGCCAGCAGCTTAGCCCAGGGTACAAACTACGAGCAGTACTTC.

This chain uses TRBV10-2 with TRBJ1-5; a weak D match, TRBD1 (6 bases). Trimming took 5 bases from V and 4 from J, leaving 21 bases between them. From germline, CDR1 is WSHSY and CDR2 SAAADI. There are 17 residues in the CDR3. The CDR3 coding sequence is TGCGCCAGCAGTTCGGCAGGGGCTAACCTAGCAAATCAGCCCCAGCATTTT. Encoded protein: CASSSAGANLANQPQHF.